The rows below give T cell receptor beta chains drawn from one sample of a study of cytomegalovirus exposure and HLA in healthy donors. Sequencing was performed with immunoSEQ multiplex PCR; in TCRdb, only in-frame clones are kept and a portion is missing. Altogether roughly 110,000 clones are present, more than 65% being singletons, with the ten largest covering around 5.8%. Sequencing was performed on PBMCs. All receptors come from a woman in her forties or fifties in good health and CMV-seropositive. Both conserved end residues are part of each CDR3. A D gene is named only where the DNA matches it firmly.

v_gene: TRBV5-1; j_gene: TRBJ2-5; d_gene: TRBD2; CDR3aa: CASSRGLAGGLLETQYF; CDR3nt: TGCGCCAGCAGCCGAGGACTAGCGGGGGGTCTCCTGGAGACCCAGTACTTC
v_gene: TRBV25-1; j_gene: TRBJ1-6; d_gene: TRBD1; CDR3aa: CASSDPRRDRGNSPLHF; CDR3nt: TGTGCCAGCAGTGATCCTAGACGGGACAGGGGTAATTCACCCCTCCACTTT
v_gene: TRBV4-2; j_gene: TRBJ2-1; d_gene: TRBD1; CDR3aa: CASSQMTGTAYNEQFF; CDR3nt: TGTGCCAGCAGCCAAATGACCGGGACAGCCTACAATGAGCAGTTCTTC
v_gene: TRBV10-3; j_gene: TRBJ1-2; d_gene: .; CDR3aa: CAISVQGLANYGYTF; CDR3nt: TGTGCCATCAGTGTACAGGGATTGGCTAACTATGGCTACACCTTC
v_gene: TRBV5-5; j_gene: TRBJ1-1; d_gene: .; CDR3aa: CATLRSWDTEAFF; CDR3nt: TGTGCCACCTTACGGAGCTGGGACACTGAAGCTTTCTTT
v_gene: TRBV5-1; j_gene: TRBJ1-2; d_gene: .; CDR3aa: CASSLVAGLDGYTF; CDR3nt: TGCGCCAGCAGCTTGGTGGCGGGGTTGGACGGCTACACCTTC
v_gene: TRBV28; j_gene: TRBJ1-1; d_gene: TRBD1; CDR3aa: CASSFQGAYTEAFF; CDR3nt: TGTGCCAGCAGTTTCCAGGGGGCCTATACTGAAGCTTTCTTT
v_gene: TRBV27; j_gene: TRBJ1-5; d_gene: .; CDR3aa: CASSQAGQPQHF; CDR3nt: TGTGCCAGCAGTCAAGCTGGTCAGCCCCAGCATTTT
v_gene: TRBV7-2; j_gene: TRBJ2-1; d_gene: TRBD1; CDR3aa: CASSKDRAEFNEQFF; CDR3nt: TGTGCCAGCAGCAAGGACAGGGCAGAGTTCAATGAGCAGTTCTTC
v_gene: TRBV5-1; j_gene: TRBJ1-6; d_gene: TRBD1; CDR3aa: CASRPGQGDSPLHF; CDR3nt: TGCGCCAGCAGACCGGGACAGGGAGATTCACCCCTCCACTTT